This is a list of T cell receptor beta chains from one sample in a study of T-cell reconstitution after alpha-beta-depleted transplantation in children. TCRdb reanalysed the PCR reads using MiXCR and keeps one entry per CDR3 protein. Among 500,000 to 650,000 distinct CDR3 sequences listed, over 10% were seen once. The source was PBMCs, mostly from graft donor cells, collected 360 days after TCRalphabeta/CD19-depleted stem cell transplant. The receptors derive from a male patient between 5 and 17 years old who had a stem cell transplant for acute myeloid leukemia, so the T cells may come from the graft donor. Each CDR3 is given with its conserved first and last residue. The D gene is left open where the match is weak.

v_call	d_call	j_call	cdr3_aa
TRBV11-1	NA	TRBJ1-1	CASSLFSSIGTEAFF
TRBV4-3	NA	TRBJ2-7	CASSQDDLGNEQYF
TRBV7-2	TRBD1	TRBJ2-3	CASSPGQGPLTDTQYF
TRBV7-9	TRBD1	TRBJ2-1	CASSLLGTGVYNEQFF
TRBV6-2/TRBV6-3	NA	TRBJ2-7	CASSYGGVYSYEQYF
TRBV7-9	NA	TRBJ2-7	CASSLALGF
TRBV28	TRBD1	TRBJ2-5	CASTLSGTGKQETQYF
TRBV3-1	NA	TRBJ2-3	CASSLNRGLGPDTQYF
TRBV6-5	TRBD2	TRBJ2-7	CASSYSTWEGRYEQYF
TRBV20-1	NA	TRBJ2-1	CSARDGGSNEQFF
TRBV7-3	NA	TRBJ2-7	CASSLGLSEPYEQYF
TRBV4-3	TRBD2	TRBJ2-5	CASSLHLAGGWETQYF
TRBV20-1	NA	TRBJ2-3	CSARLLTDTQYF
TRBV24-1	TRBD2	TRBJ2-2	CATSEPTSGRPSNTGELFF
TRBV29-1	NA	TRBJ2-1	CSGGQIPYNEQFF
TRBV29-1	NA	TRBJ2-3	CSVESSSYSTDTQYF
TRBV7-6	TRBD1	TRBJ2-1	CASSLGTGFNEQFF
TRBV2	NA	TRBJ2-5	CASKGGEYQETQYF
TRBV10-3	TRBD2	TRBJ2-7	CAISGTSGGLYEQYF
TRBV7-2	TRBD1	TRBJ2-7	CASSFGTDYEQYF
TRBV7-9	NA	TRBJ1-2	CASSLSELVVHYGYTF
TRBV7-9	TRBD1	TRBJ2-3	CASSFGQGMSDTQYF
TRBV28	NA	TRBJ1-1	CASSFPMNTEAFF
TRBV7-3	NA	TRBJ2-5	CASSPADEETQYF
TRBV14	TRBD2	TRBJ2-1	CASSQDRTSGRGIRNEQFF
TRBV6-2/TRBV6-3	NA	TRBJ2-3	CASNRGLGDTQYF
TRBV12-3/TRBV12-4	TRBD1	TRBJ2-7	CASSPRDRYSYEQYF
TRBV6-1	NA	TRBJ1-4	CASRKNRATNEKLFF
TRBV29-1	NA	TRBJ2-5	CSAHSGAQETQYF
TRBV6-2/TRBV6-3	TRBD2	TRBJ2-7	CASSYEGGRLNEQYF
TRBV20-1	TRBD1	TRBJ2-7	CSAREDRDVSYEQYF
TRBV4-3	TRBD2	TRBJ2-2	CASSQGDAAGANTGELFF
TRBV30	TRBD2	TRBJ2-7	CAWSATSGIGEQYF
TRBV5-1	NA	TRBJ2-2	CASTPREGNTGELFF
TRBV12-3/TRBV12-4	NA	TRBJ2-5	CASRRGGRGETQYF
TRBV6-5	NA	TRBJ1-3	CASSYAGTSGNTIYF
TRBV9	NA	TRBJ2-7	CASSVGVTISGATYEQYF
TRBV6-2/TRBV6-3	NA	TRBJ2-5	CASRRSIQGQETQYF
TRBV5-1	NA	TRBJ2-3	CASSLAGAGGTDTQYF
TRBV6-2/TRBV6-3	NA	TRBJ2-1	CASMKGGGRFDEQFF
TRBV4-3	NA	TRBJ2-7	CASSQLSGSAYEQYF
TRBV3-1	NA	TRBJ2-1	CASSQDGQTVPNEQFF
TRBV15	NA	TRBJ2-7	CATSSTGTSSYEQYF
TRBV5-6	TRBD2	TRBJ2-1	CASSWLTLLGGSHYNEQFF
TRBV5-5	NA	TRBJ2-3	CASSPGRWEADTQYF
TRBV7-2	TRBD2	TRBJ2-7	CASSLYVGSGSSYEQYF